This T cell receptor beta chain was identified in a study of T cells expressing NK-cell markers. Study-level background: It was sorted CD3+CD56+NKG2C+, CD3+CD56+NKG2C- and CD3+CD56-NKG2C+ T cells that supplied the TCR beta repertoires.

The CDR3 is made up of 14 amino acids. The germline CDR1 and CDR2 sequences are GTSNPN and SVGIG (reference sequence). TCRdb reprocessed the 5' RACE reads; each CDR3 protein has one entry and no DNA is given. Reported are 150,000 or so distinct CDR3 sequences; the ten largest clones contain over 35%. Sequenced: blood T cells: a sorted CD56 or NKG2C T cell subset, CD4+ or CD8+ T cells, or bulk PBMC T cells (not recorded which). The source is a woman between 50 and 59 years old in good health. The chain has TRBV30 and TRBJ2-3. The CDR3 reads CAWRELTYTDTQYF.